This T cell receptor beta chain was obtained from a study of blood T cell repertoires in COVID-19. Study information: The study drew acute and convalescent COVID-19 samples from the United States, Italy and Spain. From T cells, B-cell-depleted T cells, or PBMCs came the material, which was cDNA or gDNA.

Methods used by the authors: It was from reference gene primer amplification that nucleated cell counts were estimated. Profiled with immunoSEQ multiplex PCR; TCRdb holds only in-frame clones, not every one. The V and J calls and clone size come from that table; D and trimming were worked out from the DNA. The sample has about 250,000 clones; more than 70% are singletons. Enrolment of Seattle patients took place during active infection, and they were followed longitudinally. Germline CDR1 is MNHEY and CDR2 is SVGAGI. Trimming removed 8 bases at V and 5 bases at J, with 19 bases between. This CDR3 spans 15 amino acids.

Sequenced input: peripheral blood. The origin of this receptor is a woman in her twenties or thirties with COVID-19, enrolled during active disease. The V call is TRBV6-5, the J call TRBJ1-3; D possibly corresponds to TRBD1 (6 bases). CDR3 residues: CASGLMGGARNTIYF. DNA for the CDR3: TGTGCCAGCGGCCTGATGGGGGGGGCGCGAAACACCATATATTTT.